This T cell receptor beta chain was captured in a study of cytomegalovirus exposure and HLA in healthy donors. 60 Vbeta and 13 Jbeta primers were used in PCR. Clones were sequenced by immunoSEQ multiplex PCR, and TCRdb holds only the in-frame ones, with some missing. This table holds about 70,000 clones, around 70% found once. This clone is classed as medium-sized. The antigen remains unidentified. The same CDR3 can be traced to other DNA sequences in this sample. Broader study findings: There were several of the most significant clusters that appeared linked to common viral pathogens in a later analysis.

The sample comprised PBMCs. The receptor's source is a woman aged 25 to 39 in good health and CMV-seronegative.

CDR3 sequence: CASSHSGTGSYEQYF. DNA for the CDR3: TGCGCCAGCAGCCACTCCGGGACAGGGAGCTACGAGCAGTACTTC. The chain combines TRBV4-3 with TRBJ2-7; the match to TRBD1 covers 9 bases. The CDR3 has 15 amino acids. The ends lost 3 bases at V and 3 bases at J; junction bases unmatched: 6. The germline gives CDR1 LGHNA, CDR2 YSLEER.